Listed here are 4 T cell receptor beta chains from one sample, sequenced in a study of cytotoxic CD8 clonotypes in ibrutinib-treated CLL. TCRdb's table, derived via immunoSEQ multiplex PCR, lists solely in-frame clones and lacks some. The data hold 330,000 or so clones, with 67% observed a single time. The source was PBMCs, collected after 36 months of ibrutinib treatment. Source of these receptors: a human donor with chronic lymphocytic leukemia.

The chain links TRBV4-1 to TRBJ1-2; perhaps TRBD1 as D (6 bases). V was trimmed by 1 base and J by 3 bases, leaving 9 bases between them. The CDR3 contains 14 residues. Germline assignment: CDR1 MGHRA and CDR2 YSYEKL. The CDR3 loop reads CASSQVTGHYGYTF. The CDR3 bases are TGCGCCAGCAGCCAAGTTACAGGGCACTATGGCTACACCTTC.

V usage is TRBV2 and J usage is TRBJ2-7, with D possibly being TRBD1 (5 bases). The germline V and J ends were trimmed by 7 bases and 1 base, with 11 bases remaining between them. Germline values: CDR1 SNHLY, CDR2 FYNNEI. The CDR3 loop spans 13 amino acids. CDR3 sequence: CASTWGSSYEQYF. The CDR3 bases are TGTGCCAGCACCTGGGGCAGTTCCTACGAGCAGTACTTC.

For this clone: This same CDR3 is encoded by further DNA sequences in the sample. The V gene is TRBV9, the J gene TRBJ2-3; unclear D gene. The ends were cut back, 2 bases at V and 3 bases at J, with 4 bases in the middle. This CDR3 has 12 amino acids. CDR1 SGDLS and CDR2 YYNGEE come from the germline V gene. CDR3 DNA: TGTGCCAGCAGCGTTTCGACAGATACGCAGTATTTT. The encoded protein is CASSVSTDTQYF.

The rearrangement joins TRBV5-8 to TRBJ2-7; TRBD2 is a possible D gene (5 bases). The CDR3 consists of 13 residues. CDR1 and CDR2 from the germline V gene are SGHTS and YDEGEE. Trimming pared 1 base from V and 7 bases from J, leaving 12 bases between. The CDR3 nucleotides are TGTGCCAGCAGCTTGTCGTTCTCGGGGGAGCAGTACTTC. Translation: CASSLSFSGEQYF. Looking up the rest from reference TRBV5-8 and TRBJ2-7 gives the full variable domain: EAGVTQSPTHLIKTRGQQATLRCSPISGHTSVYWYQQALGLGLQFLLWYDEGEERNRGNFPPRFSGRQFPNYSSELNVNALELEDSALYLCASSLSFSGEQYFGPGTRLTVT.